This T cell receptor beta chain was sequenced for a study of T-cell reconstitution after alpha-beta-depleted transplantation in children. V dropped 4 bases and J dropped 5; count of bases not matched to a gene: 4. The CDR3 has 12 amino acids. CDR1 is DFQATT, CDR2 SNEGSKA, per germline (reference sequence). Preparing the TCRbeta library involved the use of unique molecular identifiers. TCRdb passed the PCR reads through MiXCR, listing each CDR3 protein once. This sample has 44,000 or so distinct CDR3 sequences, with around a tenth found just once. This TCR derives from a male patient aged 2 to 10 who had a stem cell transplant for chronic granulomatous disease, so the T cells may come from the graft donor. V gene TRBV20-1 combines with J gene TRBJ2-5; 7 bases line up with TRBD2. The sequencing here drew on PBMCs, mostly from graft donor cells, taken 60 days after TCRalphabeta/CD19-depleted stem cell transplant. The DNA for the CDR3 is TGCAGTGCTACTAGCGGAGCGGAGACCCAGTACTTC. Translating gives CSATSGAETQYF.